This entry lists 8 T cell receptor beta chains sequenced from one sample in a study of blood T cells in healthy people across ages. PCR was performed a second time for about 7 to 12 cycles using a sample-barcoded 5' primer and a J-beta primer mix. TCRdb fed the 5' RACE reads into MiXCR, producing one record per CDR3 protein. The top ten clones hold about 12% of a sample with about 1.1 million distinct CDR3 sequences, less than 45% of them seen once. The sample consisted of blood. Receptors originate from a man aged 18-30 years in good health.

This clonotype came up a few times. The CDR3 DNA sequence: TGTGCCAGCAGTGAATTGACTAGCGTGGAGACCCAGTACTTC. This translates into CASSELTSVETQYF. The chain is built from TRBV6-2 or TRBV6-3 and TRBJ2-5; 8 nucleotides align to TRBD2. Unmatched junction bases numbered 7, after V lost 5 bases and J lost 5 bases. The CDR3 consists of 14 residues. Germline lookup yields CDR1 MNHEY and CDR2 SVGEGT.

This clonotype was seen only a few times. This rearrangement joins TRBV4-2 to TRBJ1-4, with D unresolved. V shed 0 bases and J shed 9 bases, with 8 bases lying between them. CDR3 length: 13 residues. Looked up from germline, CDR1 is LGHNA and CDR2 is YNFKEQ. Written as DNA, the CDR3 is TGTGCCAGCAGCCAAGAGTTGGGTCAAAAACTGTTTTTT. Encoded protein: CASSQELGQKLFF.

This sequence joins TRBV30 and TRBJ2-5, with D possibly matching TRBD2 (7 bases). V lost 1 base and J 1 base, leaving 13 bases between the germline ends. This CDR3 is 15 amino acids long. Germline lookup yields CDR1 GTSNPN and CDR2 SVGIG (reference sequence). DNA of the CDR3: TGTGCCTGGAGTGCAATACGGGGGGCCCAAGAGACCCAGTACTTC. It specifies CAWSAIRGAQETQYF.

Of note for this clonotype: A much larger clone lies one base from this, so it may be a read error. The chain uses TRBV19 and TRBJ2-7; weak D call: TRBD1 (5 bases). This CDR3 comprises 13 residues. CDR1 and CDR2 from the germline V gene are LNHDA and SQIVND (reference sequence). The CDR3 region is CARSKQGTYEQYF. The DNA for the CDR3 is TGTGCCAGGAGTAAGCAGGGAACCTACGAGCAGTACTTC.

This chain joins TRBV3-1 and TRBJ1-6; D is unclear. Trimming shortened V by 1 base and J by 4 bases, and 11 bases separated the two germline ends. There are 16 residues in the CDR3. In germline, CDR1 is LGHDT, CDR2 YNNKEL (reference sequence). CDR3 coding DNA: TGTGCCAGCAGCCAAGGAGAGGCGGTGTATAATTCACCCCTCCACTTT. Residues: CASSQGEAVYNSPLHF.

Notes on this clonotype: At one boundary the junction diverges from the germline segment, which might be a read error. The CDR3 DNA reads TGTGCCAGCAGCGTAGAGGCAAACCAAGAGATCCAGTACTTC. Translating it yields CASSVEANQEIQYF. This chain connects TRBV9 to TRBJ2-5, with D unclear. Germline loops: CDR1 SGDLS, CDR2 YYNGEE. CDR3 length equals 14 residues.

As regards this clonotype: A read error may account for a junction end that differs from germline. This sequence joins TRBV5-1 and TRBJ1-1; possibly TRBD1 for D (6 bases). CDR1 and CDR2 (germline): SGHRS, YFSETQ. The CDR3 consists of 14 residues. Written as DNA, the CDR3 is TGCGCCAGCAACTTGACAGGTCGGAACACTGAAGCTTTCTTT. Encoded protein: CASNLTGRNTEAFF.

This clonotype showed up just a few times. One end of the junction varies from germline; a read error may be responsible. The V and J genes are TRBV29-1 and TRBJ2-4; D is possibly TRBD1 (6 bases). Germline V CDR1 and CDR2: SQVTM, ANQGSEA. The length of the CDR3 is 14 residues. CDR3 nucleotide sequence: TGTAGCGTTGGGGGCACAGCGGTTTACAATGAGCAGTACTTC. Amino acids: CSVGGTAVYNEQYF. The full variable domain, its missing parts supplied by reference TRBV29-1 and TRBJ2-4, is SAVISQKPSRDICQRGTSLTIQCQVDSQVTMMFWYRQQPGQSLTLIATANQGSEATYESGFVIDKFPISRPNLTFSTLTVSNMSPEDSSIYLCSVGGTAVYNEQYFGAGTRLSVL.